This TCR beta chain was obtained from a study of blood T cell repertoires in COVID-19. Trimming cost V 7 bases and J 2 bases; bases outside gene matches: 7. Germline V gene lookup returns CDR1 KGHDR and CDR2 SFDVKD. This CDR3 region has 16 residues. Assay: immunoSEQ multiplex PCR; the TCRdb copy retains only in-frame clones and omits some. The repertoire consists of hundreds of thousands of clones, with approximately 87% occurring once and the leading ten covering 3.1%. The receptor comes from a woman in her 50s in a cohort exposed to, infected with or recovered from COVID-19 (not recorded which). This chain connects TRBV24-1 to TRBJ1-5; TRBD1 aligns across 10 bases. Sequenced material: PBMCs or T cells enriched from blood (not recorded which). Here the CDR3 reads CATSPAGTGGNQPQHF. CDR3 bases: TGTGCCACCAGCCCTGCCGGGACAGGGGGCAATCAGCCCCAGCATTTT.